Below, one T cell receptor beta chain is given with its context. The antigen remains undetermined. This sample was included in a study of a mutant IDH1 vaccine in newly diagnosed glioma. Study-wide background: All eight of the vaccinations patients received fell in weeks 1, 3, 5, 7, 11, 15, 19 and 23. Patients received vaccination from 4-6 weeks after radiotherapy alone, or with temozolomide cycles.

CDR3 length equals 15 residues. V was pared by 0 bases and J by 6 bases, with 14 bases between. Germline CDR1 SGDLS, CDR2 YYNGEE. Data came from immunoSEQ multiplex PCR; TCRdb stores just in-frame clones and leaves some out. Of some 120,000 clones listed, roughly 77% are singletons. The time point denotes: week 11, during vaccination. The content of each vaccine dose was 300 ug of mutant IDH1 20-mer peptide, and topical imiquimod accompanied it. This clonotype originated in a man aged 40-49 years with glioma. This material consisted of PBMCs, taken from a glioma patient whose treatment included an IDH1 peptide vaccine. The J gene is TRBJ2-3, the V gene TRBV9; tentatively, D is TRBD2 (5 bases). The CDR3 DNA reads TGTGCCAGCAGCGTAGCTACTAGGGTAGCGGATACGCAGTATTTT. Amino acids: CASSVATRVADTQYF.